This is a list of T cell receptor beta chains from one sample in a study of blood T cell repertoires in COVID-19. TCRdb's table, derived via immunoSEQ multiplex PCR, lists solely in-frame clones and lacks some. The table lists roughly 250,000 clones, less than 85% of them singletons. Sequenced material: peripheral blood. The receptors here all came from a woman of 80 years or more with active or convalescent COVID-19. Each CDR3 is given with its conserved first and last residue.

v_gene	j_gene	CDR3aa
TRBV6-5	TRBJ1-1	CASSTWTGGDTEAFF
TRBV29-1	TRBJ2-5	CSGQRSGGEETQYF
TRBV10-3	TRBJ2-2	CAISRQGLNFPGELFF
TRBV19	TRBJ1-5	CASRKGQSNQPQHF
TRBV6-5	TRBJ2-3	CASLSGTDTQYF
TRBV5-1	TRBJ2-7	CASSPGTVTYEQYF
TRBV7-2	TRBJ2-1	CASSLGQYNEQFF
TRBV3-1/TRBV3-2	TRBJ2-2	CASSYRDSNTGELFF
TRBV5-1	TRBJ1-6	CASSVGQGSYSPLHF
TRBV10-1	TRBJ2-1	CASRDMTSGGAYNEQFF
TRBV21-1	TRBJ1-2	CASSEERDGYTF
TRBV19	TRBJ2-1	CASSTSGRANEQFF
TRBV6-1	TRBJ1-1	CASSSTGGAGTEAFF
TRBV5-1	TRBJ1-1	CASSLSAPVRAFF